This section outlines one TCR beta chain sequence together with its context. What it binds is unknown. This specimen belongs to a study of shared clonotypes between healthy human individuals. Study outcomes and limitations: An effect of sequencing depth on clonotype sharing among donors was expected.

Some clones are missing from TCRdb's copy, which holds only in-frame ones; the method was immunoSEQ multiplex PCR. The sample records 2 million to 2.5 million clones, around 93% being singletons. This CDR3 region has 16 residues. V dropped 5 bases and J dropped 1; count of bases not matched to a gene: 2. Germline CDR1 and CDR2: LGHNT and FRNRAP. This chain connects TRBV12-5 to TRBJ2-3; 14 nucleotides match TRBD2. The TCR originated in a young man in good health. Some clones in this sample may be carry-over from other donors' samples. Sequenced material: naive CD4+ T cells from PBMCs. Sample subset: CD45RA+ positively selected. CDR3 bases: TGTGCTAGTGGTGGACTAGCGGGAGGCCGCACAGATACGCAGTATTTT. This translates into CASGGLAGGRTDTQYF.